This T cell receptor (beta chain) came from a study of blood T cell repertoires in COVID-19. Looking at the study overall: The United States, Italy and Spain supplied acute and convalescent COVID-19 samples. T cells, B-cell-depleted T cells, or PBMCs supplied cDNA or gDNA.

As handled by the study authors: Reference gene primers were amplified, and this amplification served to estimate nucleated cell counts. Profiled with immunoSEQ multiplex PCR; TCRdb holds only in-frame clones, not every one. V and J calls and clone size are as listed in that table; D and trimming were resolved from the DNA. The data show 90,000 to 150,000 clones, 80% to 90% seen once. CDR1 is MNHEY, CDR2 SVGAGI, per germline. V was trimmed by 5 bases and J by 1 base, leaving 14 bases between them. The CDR3 consists of 15 residues. The rearrangement uses TRBV6-5 and TRBJ1-2; D possibly corresponds to TRBD1 (6 bases). Input material: peripheral blood. The TCR originated in a human donor with acute or convalescent COVID-19. The donor label of this sample is uncertain. Here the CDR3 DNA reads TGTGCCAGCAGTCGCCAAGGGGGAAATAACTATGGCTACACCTTC. It encodes CASSRQGGNNYGYTF.